These 10 T cell receptor beta chains were sequenced from one sample in a study of T cells in Graves' hyperthyroidism and ophthalmopathy. Amplification targeted TCR beta CDR3 regions from RNA transcripts. A set of HTBI primers served as the primers for a first-round RT-PCR of the TCR CDR3. MiXCR, applied by TCRdb to the multiplex PCR reads, yields one record per CDR3 protein. The sample contains around 430,000 distinct CDR3 sequences, approximately 15% of which appear only once. Sequenced: blood. The source of these receptors is a woman aged 25 to 45 with Graves' hyperthyroidism.

On this clonotype: A much more abundant neighbour one base away suggests this may be a read error. The V gene is TRBV3-1, the J gene TRBJ2-3, with 11 bases identical to TRBD2. The CDR3 contains 16 residues. The germline CDR1 and CDR2 sequences are LGHDT and YNNKEL (reference sequence). Trimming cost V 7 bases and J 0 bases; bases outside gene matches: 6. CDR3 sequence: CASNTLAGESTDTQYF. CDR3 bases: TGTGCCAGCAACACACTAGCGGGGGAAAGCACAGATACGCAGTATTTT.

The V gene is TRBV6-1, the J gene TRBJ2-1, with TRBD1 matching 7 bases. The junction had 7 bases not matched to a gene; V was cut back by 6 bases and J by 2 bases. The CDR3 extends over 15 amino acids. Germline values: CDR1 MNHNS, CDR2 SASEGT. The CDR3 DNA sequence: TGTGCCAGCAGATCCGCAGGGGGACCCTACAATGAGCAGTTCTTC. Protein: CASRSAGGPYNEQFF.

This clonotype was found a few times. The rearrangement links TRBV6-1 to TRBJ2-7; D is possibly TRBD2 (6 bases). Germline V lookup: CDR1 MNHNS, CDR2 SASEGT. The CDR3 length is 11 residues. The V and J ends lost 6 bases and 6 bases respectively, with 9 bases between them. CDR3 DNA: TGTGCCAGCAGCGGGACTTTCGAGCAGTACTTC. This translates into CASSGTFEQYF.

Many counts were recorded for this clonotype. The gene calls are TRBV10-3 and TRBJ2-7; D might be TRBD1 (7 bases). V lost 8 bases and J lost 2, with 10 bases in between. The germline gives CDR1 ENHRY, CDR2 SYGVKD. This CDR3 comprises 12 residues. The CDR3 region is CAIAGQTYEQYF. CDR3 nucleotides: TGTGCCATCGCGGGACAGACCTACGAGCAGTACTTC.

This clonotype was seen at least ten times. The V gene is TRBV27, the J gene TRBJ2-7; the match to TRBD1 covers 7 bases. Germline V CDR1 and CDR2: MNHEY, SMNVEV (reference sequence). The CDR3 has 16 residues. Unmatched junction bases numbered 7, after V lost 0 bases and J lost 2 bases. CDR3 coding DNA: TGTGCCAGCAGTTTATCGACGGGACAGACTACCTACGAGCAGTACTTC. This codes for CASSLSTGQTTYEQYF.

The rearrangement links TRBV29-1 to TRBJ1-2; the D is unclear. Germline CDR1 is SQVTM and CDR2 is ANQGSEA. The V end was cut by 3 bases, the J end by 3 bases, with 2 bases between. The CDR3 length is 10 residues. The CDR3 DNA is TGCAGCGTTGATGACTATGGCTACACCTTC. This translates into CSVDDYGYTF.

This clonotype was seen at least ten times. The rearrangement joins TRBV3-1 to TRBJ2-5; TRBD1 aligns across 9 bases. V lost 1 base to trimming and J lost 3 bases; unmatched junction nucleotides: 6. This CDR3 is built from 16 residues. The germline CDR1 and CDR2 sequences are LGHDT and YNNKEL (reference sequence). CDR3 nucleotide sequence: TGTGCCAGCAGCCAAGGACCGGGACAGGGCGAAGAGACCCAGTACTTC. This translates into CASSQGPGQGEETQYF.

This clonotype has only a few counts. The chain couples TRBV11-2 to TRBJ1-5, with a tentative D call TRBD1 (6 bases). Germline V gene lookup returns CDR1 SGHAT and CDR2 FQNNGV. The CDR3 has 15 residues. Between the trimmed V and J ends, which lost 5 bases and 5 bases, there was a span of 16 bases. The CDR3 DNA reads TGTGCCAGCAGCCCCGGGACAAGGAGCTATCAGCCCCAGCATTTT. As protein: CASSPGTRSYQPQHF.

This clonotype showed up just a few times. The chain links TRBV11-3 to TRBJ2-3; D is perhaps TRBD2 (5 bases). Germline assignment: CDR1 SGHNT and CDR2 YENEEA. This CDR3 is 15 amino acids long. V lost 0 bases to trimming and J lost 4 bases, with 11 bases between them. The CDR3 protein is CASSLDRGSADTQYF. DNA for the CDR3: TGTGCCAGCAGCTTAGATCGTGGGAGTGCAGATACGCAGTATTTT.

Worth noting for this clonotype: This may be a read error, as it is one base from a much larger clone. The chain joins TRBV18 to TRBJ2-1; tentatively, D is TRBD1 (5 bases). Germline V gene data show CDR1 as KGHSH and CDR2 as LQKENI. The CDR3 is made up of 12 amino acids. The CDR3 reads CASSPGHNGQFF. CDR3 DNA sequence: TGTGCCAGCTCACCCGGACATAATGGGCAGTTCTTC. Using reference TRBV18 and TRBJ2-1 for the parts outside the CDR3, the full variable domain is NAGVMQNPRHLVRRRGQEARLRCSPMKGHSHVYWYRQLPEEGLKFMVYLQKENIIDESGMPKERFSAEFPKEGPSILRIQQVVRGDSAAYFCASSPGHNGQFFGPGTRLTVL.